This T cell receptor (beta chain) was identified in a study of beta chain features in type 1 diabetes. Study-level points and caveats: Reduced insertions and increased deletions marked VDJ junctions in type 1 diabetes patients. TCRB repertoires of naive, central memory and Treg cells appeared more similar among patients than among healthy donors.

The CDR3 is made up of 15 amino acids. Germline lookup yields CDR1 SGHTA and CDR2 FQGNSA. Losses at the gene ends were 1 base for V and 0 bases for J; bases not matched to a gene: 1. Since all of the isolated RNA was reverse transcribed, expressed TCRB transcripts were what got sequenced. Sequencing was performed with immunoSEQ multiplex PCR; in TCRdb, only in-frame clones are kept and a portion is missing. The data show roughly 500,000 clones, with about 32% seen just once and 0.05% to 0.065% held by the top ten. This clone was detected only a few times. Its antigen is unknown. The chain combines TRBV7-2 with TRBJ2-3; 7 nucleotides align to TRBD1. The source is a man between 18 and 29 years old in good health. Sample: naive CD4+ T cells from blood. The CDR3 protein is CASSLEGASTDTQYF. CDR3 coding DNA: TGTGCCAGCAGCTTAGAGGGGGCGAGCACAGATACGCAGTATTTT.